Included here is one T cell receptor beta chain sequence, with context. Its antigen is undetermined. The data were obtained in a study of graft-versus-host responses after intestinal transplantation. The wider study: Uniformly, recipients were administered anti-thymocyte globulin induction with subsequent tacrolimus and steroids for approximately three years. Study observations and caveats: GvH clones occurred in recipient marrow; some first appeared in ileum or blood. The study found high graft-versus-host to host-versus-graft clonal ratios in allografts of patients with graft-donor T cell macrochimerism.

Sequencing was performed with immunoSEQ multiplex PCR; in TCRdb, only in-frame clones are kept and a portion is missing. The sample lists some 100,000 clones; roughly 87% were seen once. Looked up from germline, CDR1 is SGHRS and CDR2 is YFSETQ. The CDR3 covers 16 residues. Trimming left V 1 base short and J 2 bases short, with 12 bases between. The sequencing used unstimulated CD4+ T cells sorted from spleen or lymph node cells, collected before transplant. The chain has TRBV5-1 and TRBJ2-2; the D gene is possibly TRBD2 (6 bases). The origin of this receptor is a human donor who was the organ donor for an intestinal transplant. The CDR3 is CASSLSGVLNTGELFF. The DNA for the CDR3 is TGCGCCAGCAGCTTGTCGGGGGTCCTAAACACCGGGGAGCTGTTTTTT.